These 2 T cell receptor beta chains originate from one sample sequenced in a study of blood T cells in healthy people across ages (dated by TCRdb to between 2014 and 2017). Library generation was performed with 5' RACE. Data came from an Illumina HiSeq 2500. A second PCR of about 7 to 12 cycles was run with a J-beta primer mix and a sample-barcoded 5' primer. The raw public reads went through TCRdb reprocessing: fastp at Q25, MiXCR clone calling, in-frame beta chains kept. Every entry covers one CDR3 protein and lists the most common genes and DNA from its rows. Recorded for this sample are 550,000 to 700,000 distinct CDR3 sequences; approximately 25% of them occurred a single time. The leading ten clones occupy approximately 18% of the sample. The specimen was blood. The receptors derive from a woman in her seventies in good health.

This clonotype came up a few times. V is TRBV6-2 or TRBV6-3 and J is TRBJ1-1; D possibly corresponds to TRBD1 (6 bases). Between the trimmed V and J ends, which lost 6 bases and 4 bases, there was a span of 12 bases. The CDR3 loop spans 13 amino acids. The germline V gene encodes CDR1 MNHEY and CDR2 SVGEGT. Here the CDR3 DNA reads TGTGCCAGCAGCTTCACAGGGAGCACTGAAGCTTTCTTT. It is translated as CASSFTGSTEAFF.

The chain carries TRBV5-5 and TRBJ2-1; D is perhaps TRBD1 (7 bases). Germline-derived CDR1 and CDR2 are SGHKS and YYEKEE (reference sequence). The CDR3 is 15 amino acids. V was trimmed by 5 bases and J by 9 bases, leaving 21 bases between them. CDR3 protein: CASRVPGTAGSEQFF. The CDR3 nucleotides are TGTGCCAGCAGGGTGCCGGGGACAGCGGGTAGTGAGCAGTTCTTC.